The 14 T cell receptor beta chains listed next were all sequenced from one sample in a study of cytomegalovirus exposure and HLA in healthy donors. The PCR employed 60 Vbeta primers together with 13 Jbeta primers. TCRdb's table, derived via immunoSEQ multiplex PCR, lists solely in-frame clones and lacks some. The sample has 90,000 to 110,000 clones, 69% seen once. Sequencing was done on a sample of PBMCs. The receptors were sampled from a man aged 25-45 years in good health and CMV-seronegative.

The rearrangement joins TRBV28 to TRBJ2-5; D is undetermined. CDR3 size: 11 residues. V shed 5 bases and J shed 4 bases, with 5 bases lying between them. Germline V gene data show CDR1 as MDHEN and CDR2 as SYDVKM. The CDR3 DNA is TGTGCCAGCAGTCTCGTAGAGACCCAGTACTTC. Protein sequence: CASSLVETQYF.

The genes are TRBV11-2 and TRBJ2-5, with TRBD1 matching over 7 bases. This CDR3 has 15 residues. V was pared by 5 bases and J by 3 bases, with 9 bases of the junction left unmatched. CDR1 and CDR2 from the germline V gene are SGHAT and FQNNGV. The CDR3 protein is CASSPRQGFEETQYF. In nucleotides, the CDR3 is TGTGCCAGCAGCCCAAGACAGGGCTTCGAAGAGACCCAGTACTTC.

V gene TRBV2 combines with J gene TRBJ2-1; D not certain. Trimming removed 7 bases at V and 6 bases at J, with 7 bases between. Germline V gives CDR1 SNHLY, CDR2 FYNNEI. The CDR3 runs to 11 residues. The CDR3 region is CASIEFNEQFF. In DNA form, the CDR3 reads TGTGCCAGCATCGAGTTCAATGAGCAGTTCTTC.

The CDR3 DNA is TGTGCCAGCAGCACTGAGTACCAAGAGACCCAGTACTTC. Translating gives CASSTEYQETQYF. The chain has TRBV27 and TRBJ2-5; D is ambiguous. The CDR3 is 13 amino acids. Trimming removed 6 bases from V and 0 bases from J, with 8 bases in between. CDR1 and CDR2 (germline): MNHEY, SMNVEV (reference sequence).

The rearrangement joins TRBV9 to TRBJ2-1; 8 bases align to TRBD1. Germline V gives CDR1 SGDLS, CDR2 YYNGEE. V lost 4 bases to trimming and J lost 5 bases; unmatched junction nucleotides: 5. The CDR3 spans 14 residues. The CDR3, as DNA: TGTGCCAGCAGCTCGGGACAGGCTAACAATGAGCAGTTCTTC. It specifies CASSSGQANNEQFF.

This clone came up a few times. The V and J genes are TRBV2 and TRBJ1-5; D possibly corresponds to TRBD1 (5 bases). V lost 3 bases, J lost 7 bases, and 13 bases lay in between. This CDR3 is 14 amino acids long. Germline CDR1 is SNHLY and CDR2 is FYNNEI. CDR3 amino acids: CASSDQGRIQPQHF. The DNA for the CDR3 is TGTGCCAGCAGTGATCAGGGCCGAATACAGCCCCAGCATTTT.

This clone was counted only a few times. The rearrangement joins TRBV7-8 to TRBJ2-2; TRBD2 agrees at 8 bases. V trimming: 5 bases; J trimming: 1 base; junction bases outside the gene matches: 3. The CDR3 is made up of 15 amino acids. Germline loops: CDR1 SGHVS, CDR2 FQNEAQ. In DNA form, the CDR3 reads TGTGCCAGCAGCCGAACTAGCGGGAACACCGGGGAGCTGTTTTTT. It yields the protein CASSRTSGNTGELFF.

As regards this clone: The sample has other DNA sequences that encode this CDR3 too. V is TRBV18 and J is TRBJ1-2, with 10 positions matching TRBD1. Germline loops: CDR1 KGHSH, CDR2 LQKENI. This CDR3 region has 15 residues. Trimming cost V 2 bases and J 0 bases; bases outside gene matches: 0. CDR3 sequence reads: CASSPGQGANYGYTF. The DNA for the CDR3 is TGTGCCAGCTCACCAGGACAGGGGGCTAACTATGGCTACACCTTC.

The rearrangement links TRBV10-3 to TRBJ1-3; possible D gene TRBD1, 6 bases. The germline V gene has CDR1 ENHRY and CDR2 SYGVKD. The CDR3 sequence is 22 residues long. V was trimmed by 6 bases and J by 0 bases, leaving 33 bases between them. CDR3 sequence reads: CAIRPGGSEGFSALVSGNTIYF. In DNA form, the CDR3 reads TGTGCCATCAGACCTGGGGGCTCCGAGGGATTTTCGGCCCTTGTCTCTGGAAACACCATATATTTT.

This chain links TRBV11-1 with TRBJ1-1, with TRBD1 matching over 9 bases. Germline values: CDR1 SGHAT, CDR2 FQDESV (reference sequence). CDR3 length: 18 residues. With 6 bases clipped from V and 1 base from J, the junction kept 15 bases outside the gene matches. CDR3: CASSVSVGTGSRNTEAFF. CDR3 nucleotides: TGTGCCAGCAGTGTCTCGGTTGGGACAGGGAGTAGGAACACTGAAGCTTTCTTT.

In this sample, this clone turned up a few times. The rearrangement links TRBV2 to TRBJ2-7; 7 bases map to TRBD2. The V and J ends lost 4 bases and 0 bases, in that order; junction bases with no gene match: 3. Germline CDR1 is SNHLY and CDR2 is FYNNEI. The CDR3 runs to 14 residues. CDR3 loop: CASSVQRDSYEQYF. DNA for the CDR3: TGTGCCAGCAGTGTTCAGCGGGACTCCTACGAGCAGTACTTC.

This clone appeared a few times. Different DNA sequences within this sample yield the same CDR3. The V gene is TRBV7-9, the J gene TRBJ1-1; D possibly corresponds to TRBD1 (6 bases). V dropped 2 bases and J dropped 4 bases, with 8 bases sitting between them. The length of the CDR3 is 13 residues. Germline V gene data show CDR1 as SEHNR and CDR2 as FQNEAQ (reference sequence). CDR3 region: CASSLQGSTEAFF. CDR3 sequence (DNA): TGTGCCAGCAGCTTACAGGGGAGCACTGAAGCTTTCTTT.

The chain uses TRBV6-6 and TRBJ1-1; no definite D call. Germline V gives CDR1 MNHNY, CDR2 SVGAGI (reference sequence). Trimming removed 1 base at V and 2 bases at J, with 5 bases between. The CDR3 is 13 amino acids. In nucleotides, the CDR3 is TGTGCCAGCAGTTACTATTCAAACACTGAAGCTTTCTTT. Translated, it gives CASSYYSNTEAFF.

In this sample, this clone turned up once. The gene calls are TRBV9 and TRBJ2-1; D is perhaps TRBD2 (6 bases). The CDR3 sequence is 15 residues long. Trimming shortened V by 0 bases and J by 7 bases, and 14 bases separated the two germline ends. Germline V gene sequence: CDR1 SGDLS, CDR2 YYNGEE. CDR3 nucleotide sequence: TGTGCCAGCAGCGTAGTCGGGAGCAGCGAGAATGAGCAGTTCTTC. This codes for CASSVVGSSENEQFF.